Presented here are 8 T cell receptor beta chains from one specimen sequenced in a study of CD8 T cells in Susac syndrome. The RNA, roughly 0.5 to 1 ug, was put through reverse transcription using random hexamers. TCRdb re-analysed the immunoSEQ multiplex PCR reads in MiXCR, keeping a single row per CDR3 protein. Among under 200,000 distinct CDR3 sequences, approximately 93% were seen once, and the ten largest hold 0.1%. Material for sequencing was CD4+ T cells from PBMCs. The receptor source for this set is a human donor in good health.

This chain connects TRBV28 to TRBJ1-1, with 8 bases lining up with TRBD1. The V gene end was trimmed by 6 bases and the J gene end by 4 bases; junction bases not matched to a gene: 10. In germline, CDR1 is MDHEN, CDR2 SYDVKM. This CDR3 comprises 15 residues. The CDR3 DNA reads TGTGCCAGCAGGGGTCAGGGGGCGAGCTTCACTGAAGCTTTCTTT. Protein sequence: CASRGQGASFTEAFF.

The rearrangement links TRBV3-1 to TRBJ2-3; 9 bases agree with TRBD2. In germline, CDR1 is LGHDT, CDR2 YNNKEL (reference sequence). CDR3 length: 16 residues. V lost 4 bases, J lost 3 bases, and 8 bases stayed unmatched. The CDR3 protein is CASSRYTGLATDTQYF. The CDR3 DNA follows: TGTGCCAGCAGCCGATATACAGGACTAGCGACAGATACGCAGTATTTT.

The chain uses TRBV10-3 and TRBJ2-5; D not resolved. Germline assignment: CDR1 ENHRY and CDR2 SYGVKD. This CDR3 has 14 residues. V was cut by 2 bases and J by 4 bases, with 11 bases left in between. CDR3 sequence (DNA): TGTGCCATCAGTGAGGGGGTAGGGATAGAGACCCAGTACTTC. Its protein is CAISEGVGIETQYF.

The chain couples TRBV11-3 to TRBJ2-2; D possibly corresponds to TRBD2 (5 bases). Looked up from germline, CDR1 is SGHNT and CDR2 is YENEEA. This CDR3 comprises 14 residues. Trimming stripped 4 bases from V and 6 bases from J, with 12 bases between. The CDR3 region is CASSSSPGSGELFF. The CDR3 nucleotides are TGTGCCAGCAGCTCGTCTCCGGGGTCCGGGGAGCTGTTTTTT.

The chain joins TRBV24-1 to TRBJ2-5, with TRBD1 identical over 10 bases. Germline trimming cut 4 bases from V and 4 bases from J; bases unmatched to any gene: 8. The CDR3 sequence is 16 residues long. Germline assignment: CDR1 KGHDR and CDR2 SFDVKD. Written as DNA, the CDR3 is TGTGCCACCAGTGACCGGGGGCGGACAGGGGGAGAGACCCAGTACTTC. Encoded protein: CATSDRGRTGGETQYF.

This chain links TRBV6-5 with TRBJ2-7; TRBD1 matches 8 bases. Losses at the gene ends were 6 bases for V and 2 bases for J; bases not matched to a gene: 9. This CDR3 contains 15 residues. Germline V CDR1 and CDR2: MNHEY, SVGAGI. DNA for the CDR3: TGTGCCAGCAGCCGACAGGGGATCGGCCCCTACGAGCAGTACGTC. Translated: CASSRQGIGPYEQYV.

This chain uses TRBV6-1 with TRBJ2-5, with 12 bases identical to TRBD1. The CDR3 has 15 amino acids. With 7 bases clipped from V and 6 bases from J, the junction kept 9 bases outside the gene matches. CDR1 and CDR2 from the germline V gene are MNHNS and SASEGT. The CDR3 sequence is CASKGPGQGAKTQYF. CDR3 nucleotides: TGTGCCAGCAAGGGTCCGGGACAGGGGGCGAAGACCCAGTACTTC.

The count of this clonotype is one. The chain uses TRBV6-7 and TRBJ1-5; D gene ambiguous. TRBV6-7 is given ORF status, its function remaining uncertain. The germline V and J ends were trimmed by 6 bases and 7 bases, with 10 bases remaining between them. The CDR3 sequence is 12 residues long. DNA of the CDR3: TGTGCCAGCAGCTCCCATGGGCAGCCCCAGCATTTT. This codes for CASSSHGQPQHF.